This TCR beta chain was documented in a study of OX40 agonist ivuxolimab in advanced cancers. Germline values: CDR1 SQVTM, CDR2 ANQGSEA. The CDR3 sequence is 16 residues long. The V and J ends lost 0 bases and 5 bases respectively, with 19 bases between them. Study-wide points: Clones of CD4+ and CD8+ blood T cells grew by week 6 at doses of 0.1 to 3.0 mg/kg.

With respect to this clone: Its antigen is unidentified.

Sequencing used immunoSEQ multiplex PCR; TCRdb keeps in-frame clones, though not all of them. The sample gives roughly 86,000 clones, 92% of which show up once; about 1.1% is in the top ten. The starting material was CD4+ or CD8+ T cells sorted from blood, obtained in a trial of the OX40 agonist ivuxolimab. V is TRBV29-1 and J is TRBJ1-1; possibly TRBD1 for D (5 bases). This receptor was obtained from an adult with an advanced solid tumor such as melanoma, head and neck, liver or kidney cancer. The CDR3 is CSVEDPEFGARTEAFF. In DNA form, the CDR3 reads TGCAGCGTTGAAGATCCGGAGTTCGGGGCTAGGACTGAAGCTTTCTTT.